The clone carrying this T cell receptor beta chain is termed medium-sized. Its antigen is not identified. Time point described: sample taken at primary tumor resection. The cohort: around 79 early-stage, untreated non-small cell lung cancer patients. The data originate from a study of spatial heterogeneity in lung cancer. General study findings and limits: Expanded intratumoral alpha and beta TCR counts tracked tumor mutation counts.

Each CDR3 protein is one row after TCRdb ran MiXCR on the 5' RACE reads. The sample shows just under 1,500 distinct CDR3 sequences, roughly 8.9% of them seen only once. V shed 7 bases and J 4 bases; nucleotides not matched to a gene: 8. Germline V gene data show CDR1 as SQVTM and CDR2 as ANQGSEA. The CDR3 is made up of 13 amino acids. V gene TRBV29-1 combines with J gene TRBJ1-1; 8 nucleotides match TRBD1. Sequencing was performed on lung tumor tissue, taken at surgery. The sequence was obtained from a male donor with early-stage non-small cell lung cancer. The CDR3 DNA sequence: TGCAGCGCCCACTCAGGGGGCGGCACTGAAGCTTTCTTT. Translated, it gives CSAHSGGGTEAFF.